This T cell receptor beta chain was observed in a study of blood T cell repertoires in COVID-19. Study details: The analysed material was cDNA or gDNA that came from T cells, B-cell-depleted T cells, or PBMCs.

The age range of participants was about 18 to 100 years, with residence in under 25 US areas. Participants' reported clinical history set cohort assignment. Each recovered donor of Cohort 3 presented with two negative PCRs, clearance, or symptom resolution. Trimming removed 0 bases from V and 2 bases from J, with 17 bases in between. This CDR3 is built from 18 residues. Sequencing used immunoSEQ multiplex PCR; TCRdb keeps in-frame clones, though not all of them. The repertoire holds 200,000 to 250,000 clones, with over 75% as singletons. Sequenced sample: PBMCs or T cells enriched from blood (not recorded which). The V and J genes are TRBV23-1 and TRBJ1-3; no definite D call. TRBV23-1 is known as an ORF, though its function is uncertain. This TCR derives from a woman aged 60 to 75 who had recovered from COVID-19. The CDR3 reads CASSQSEDRNSPGNTIYF. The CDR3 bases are TGCGCCAGCAGTCAATCGGAGGACCGGAACTCACCTGGAAACACCATATATTTT.